This is a list of T cell receptor beta chains from one sample in a study of blood T cell repertoires in COVID-19. TCRdb keeps only in-frame clones here, not all; method: immunoSEQ multiplex PCR. The data hold roughly 59,000 clones, with about four fifths observed a single time. Material: peripheral blood. These receptors were collected from a human donor in a cohort sampled during active COVID-19. Both conserved end residues are part of each CDR3. Each record gives: clone size, V gene, D gene, J gene, CDR3 DNA, CDR3 protein. A D gene is named only where the DNA matches it firmly. Size is omitted from some rows. Given values are once, few, many or a class for expanded clones.

clone_size: NA
v_call: TRBV19
d_call: NA
j_call: TRBJ2-1
cdr3_nt: TGTGCCAGTAGTATTTCCGGGGAAGGGAGATACAATGAGCAGTTCTTC
cdr3_aa: CASSISGEGRYNEQFF

clone_size: NA
v_call: TRBV4-1
d_call: TRBD2
j_call: TRBJ2-2
cdr3_nt: TGCGCCAGCAGCCAAAGCTCGGGGGGGCTCGACACCGGGGAGCTGTTTTTT
cdr3_aa: CASSQSSGGLDTGELFF

clone_size: NA
v_call: TRBV6-1
d_call: TRBD2
j_call: TRBJ2-7
cdr3_nt: TGTGCCAGCAGTGAACCTCTAGCGGGCGTGGGCGAGCAGTACTTC
cdr3_aa: CASSEPLAGVGEQYF

clone_size: NA
v_call: TRBV3-1/TRBV3-2
d_call: TRBD2
j_call: TRBJ2-1
cdr3_nt: TGTGCCACCTCTTTTTGGACTAGTGATAATGAGCAGTTCTTC
cdr3_aa: CATSFWTSDNEQFF

clone_size: NA
v_call: TRBV6-1
d_call: NA
j_call: TRBJ1-4
cdr3_nt: TGTGCCAGCAGTGAGCCGATTTACAGGGCTAATGAAAAACTGTTTTTT
cdr3_aa: CASSEPIYRANEKLFF

clone_size: NA
v_call: TRBV2
d_call: NA
j_call: TRBJ2-5
cdr3_nt: TGTGCCAGTCAGAGCCTCGACGGGGAGACCCAGTACTTC
cdr3_aa: CASQSLDGETQYF

clone_size: NA
v_call: TRBV30
d_call: TRBD1
j_call: TRBJ1-2
cdr3_nt: TGTGCCTGGAGCGGAGAGTGGCAGGGGGCCTACTATGGCTACACCTTC
cdr3_aa: CAWSGEWQGAYYGYTF

clone_size: NA
v_call: TRBV5-8
d_call: TRBD1
j_call: TRBJ2-2
cdr3_nt: TGTGCCAGCAGCAGCCGCTTGGGACAGGGGAACACCGGGGAGCTGTTTTTT
cdr3_aa: CASSSRLGQGNTGELFF

clone_size: once
v_call: TRBV7-3
d_call: TRBD2
j_call: TRBJ2-1
cdr3_nt: TGTGCCAGCAGCCGTAGTGTTAGCGGGAGGGGGAATGAGCAGTTCTTC
cdr3_aa: CASSRSVSGRGNEQFF

clone_size: NA
v_call: TRBV13
d_call: NA
j_call: TRBJ2-7
cdr3_nt: TGTGCCAGCAGCTCTGCTGGTACGGGGCGGGACTACGAGCAGTACTTC
cdr3_aa: CASSSAGTGRDYEQYF

clone_size: NA
v_call: TRBV30
d_call: TRBD1
j_call: TRBJ1-1
cdr3_nt: TGTGCCTGGAGTGAGGGGGCAGCCTTGAACACTGAAGCTTTCTTT
cdr3_aa: CAWSEGAALNTEAFF

clone_size: NA
v_call: TRBV4-1
d_call: TRBD2
j_call: TRBJ2-7
cdr3_nt: TGCGCCAGCAGCCAAGGGGCTAGCGGGAGCTCCTACGAGCAGTACTTC
cdr3_aa: CASSQGASGSSYEQYF

clone_size: NA
v_call: TRBV19
d_call: NA
j_call: TRBJ1-5
cdr3_nt: TGTGCCAGTAGGACACTGGGGGCAGTTGGCCAGCCCCAGCATTTT
cdr3_aa: CASRTLGAVGQPQHF

clone_size: NA
v_call: TRBV6-5
d_call: TRBD1
j_call: TRBJ1-5
cdr3_nt: TGTGCCAGCAGTAACACAGGGGGCACTCAGCCCCAGCATTTT
cdr3_aa: CASSNTGGTQPQHF

clone_size: NA
v_call: TRBV2
d_call: NA
j_call: TRBJ2-1
cdr3_nt: TGTGCCAGCAGTGAAGCGCGGGCCAGCTCCTACAATGAGCAGTTCTTC
cdr3_aa: CASSEARASSYNEQFF

clone_size: few
v_call: TRBV5-1
d_call: TRBD1
j_call: TRBJ1-1
cdr3_nt: TGCGCCAGCAGCTTGGAGGCAGGGGGCACTGAAGCTTTCTTT
cdr3_aa: CASSLEAGGTEAFF

clone_size: NA
v_call: TRBV30
d_call: NA
j_call: TRBJ2-5
cdr3_nt: TGTGCCTCCCTTCCGGGGGACGAGACCCAGTACTTC
cdr3_aa: CASLPGDETQYF

clone_size: NA
v_call: TRBV15
d_call: NA
j_call: TRBJ1-1
cdr3_nt: TGTGCCACCAGCAGAACAGGGTTCGACACTGAAGCTTTCTTT
cdr3_aa: CATSRTGFDTEAFF

clone_size: NA
v_call: TRBV7-3
d_call: TRBD2
j_call: TRBJ2-1
cdr3_nt: TGTGCCAGCAGATCCCCGGGACTAATGTACAATGAGCAGTTCTTC
cdr3_aa: CASRSPGLMYNEQFF

clone_size: once
v_call: TRBV2
d_call: TRBD1
j_call: TRBJ1-1
cdr3_nt: TGTGCCAGCACGGCGACAGGGGGCTACACTGAAGCTTTCTTT
cdr3_aa: CASTATGGYTEAFF

clone_size: NA
v_call: TRBV19
d_call: NA
j_call: TRBJ2-2
cdr3_nt: TGTGCCAGTAGAAAAGGGGGCGCGGGGTACACCGGGGAGCTGTTTTTT
cdr3_aa: CASRKGGAGYTGELFF

clone_size: NA
v_call: TRBV18
d_call: NA
j_call: TRBJ1-2
cdr3_nt: TGTGCCAGCTCACCACCGAGGGAACCTCGGGGCTACACCTTC
cdr3_aa: CASSPPREPRGYTF

clone_size: NA
v_call: TRBV21-1
d_call: NA
j_call: TRBJ2-5
cdr3_nt: TGTGCCAGCAGCAAAGGGGCAGATGGAGAGACCCAGTACTTC
cdr3_aa: CASSKGADGETQYF

clone_size: few
v_call: TRBV6-1
d_call: TRBD1
j_call: TRBJ1-2
cdr3_nt: TGTGCCAGCAGTGAAAATGCAGGGGGCTTCAATGGCTACACCTTC
cdr3_aa: CASSENAGGFNGYTF

clone_size: NA
v_call: TRBV4-2
d_call: TRBD2
j_call: TRBJ2-1
cdr3_nt: TGTGCCAGCAGCCAAGACGGGGCGGGAGGGCCTAGAAATGAGCAGTTCTTC
cdr3_aa: CASSQDGAGGPRNEQFF

clone_size: NA
v_call: TRBV12-3/TRBV12-4
d_call: NA
j_call: TRBJ2-1
cdr3_nt: TGTGCCAGCAGGTCTCGACTAGTACAAAAGTTCTTC
cdr3_aa: CASRSRLVQKFF

clone_size: few
v_call: TRBV19
d_call: TRBD2
j_call: TRBJ2-5
cdr3_nt: TGTGCCAGTAGTATCGGGACTAGCGGGGCCCAAGAGACCCAGTACTTC
cdr3_aa: CASSIGTSGAQETQYF

clone_size: NA
v_call: TRBV12-2
d_call: NA
j_call: TRBJ1-2
cdr3_nt: TGTGCAAGACGGGGATGCCGCGATGGCTACACCTTC
cdr3_aa: CARRGCRDGYTF

clone_size: once
v_call: TRBV5-1
d_call: TRBD2
j_call: TRBJ2-1
cdr3_nt: TGCGCCAGCAGCGTGACTAGCGGGGTCTACAATGAGCAGTTCTTC
cdr3_aa: CASSVTSGVYNEQFF

clone_size: NA
v_call: TRBV9
d_call: NA
j_call: TRBJ1-1
cdr3_nt: TGTGCCAGCACCCTAGGGGAGGGGCGGCCTAACACTGAAGCTTTCTTT
cdr3_aa: CASTLGEGRPNTEAFF

clone_size: few
v_call: TRBV30
d_call: NA
j_call: TRBJ2-1
cdr3_nt: TGTGCCTGGAGTAGGCGGGACGCATACAATGAGCAGTTCTTC
cdr3_aa: CAWSRRDAYNEQFF

clone_size: NA
v_call: TRBV19
d_call: NA
j_call: TRBJ2-3
cdr3_nt: TGTGCCAGTAGTATAGAGTTCTTACGTCGGGATACGCAGTATTTT
cdr3_aa: CASSIEFLRRDTQYF

clone_size: NA
v_call: TRBV19
d_call: TRBD2
j_call: TRBJ2-7
cdr3_nt: TGTGCCAGTAACCCGGGACTAGCTTACTACGAGCAGTACTTC
cdr3_aa: CASNPGLAYYEQYF

clone_size: NA
v_call: TRBV5-5
d_call: TRBD1
j_call: TRBJ1-6
cdr3_nt: TGTGCCAGCAGCGGGACCCAGGGGGTGAATTCACCCCTCCACTTT
cdr3_aa: CASSGTQGVNSPLHF

clone_size: NA
v_call: TRBV7-9
d_call: TRBD1
j_call: TRBJ2-1
cdr3_nt: TGTGCCGGACAGGCCGACAATGAGCAGTTCTTC
cdr3_aa: CAGQADNEQFF

clone_size: NA
v_call: TRBV2
d_call: TRBD2
j_call: TRBJ2-5
cdr3_nt: TGTGCCAGCAGCGGACTAGCGGGGGGAAGAGAGACCCAGTACTTC
cdr3_aa: CASSGLAGGRETQYF

clone_size: NA
v_call: TRBV7-2
d_call: TRBD2
j_call: TRBJ2-1
cdr3_nt: TGTGCCAGCAGCTTAAGGAGCGGGAGGGACTATGAGCAGTTCTTC
cdr3_aa: CASSLRSGRDYEQFF

clone_size: NA
v_call: TRBV10-2
d_call: NA
j_call: TRBJ1-5
cdr3_nt: TGCGCCAGCAGTGAGATCGGCGGAAATCAGCCCCAGCATTTT
cdr3_aa: CASSEIGGNQPQHF